This is a list of T cell receptor beta chains from one sample in a study of beta chain features in type 1 diabetes. Sequencing used immunoSEQ multiplex PCR; TCRdb keeps in-frame clones, though not all of them. Of roughly 350,000 clones listed, about 10% are singletons. The sample consisted of central memory CD4+ T cells from blood. These receptors originate from a man aged 25-45 years with type 1 diabetes. CDR3s include the opening cysteine and the closing phenylalanine or tryptophan. Each record gives: V gene, clone size, J gene, D gene, CDR3 DNA, CDR3 protein. A D gene is named only where the DNA matches it firmly. Only part of the rows carry a size: once, few, many, or a class if the clone is expanded.

TRBV7-3	-	TRBJ2-2	-	TGTGCCAGCAGCGTCAACACCGGGGAGCTGTTTTTT	CASSVNTGELFF
TRBV21-1	many	TRBJ1-2	-	TGTGCCAGCAGCGATTCGGGGGACAGGGTAGGCTACACCTTC	CASSDSGDRVGYTF
TRBV6-5	-	TRBJ2-3	-	TGTGCCAGCAGTTTCGGGACTTCTCAGGGGACAGATACGCAGTATTTT	CASSFGTSQGTDTQYF
TRBV27	-	TRBJ2-7	-	TGTGCCAGCAGTGAACGGGGAACGGGGCAGTACTTC	CASSERGTGQYF
TRBV9	few	TRBJ1-4	-	TGTGCCAGCAGCCGGACCTGGGGAACTAATGAAAAACTGTTTTTT	CASSRTWGTNEKLFF
TRBV11-2	-	TRBJ1-2	TRBD1	TGTGCCAGCAGACCCTCGGGACAGACTAACTATGGCTACACCTTC	CASRPSGQTNYGYTF
TRBV11-2	-	TRBJ2-7	-	TGTGCCAGCAGCTTAGTCTTCTCCAGGGCGTCGTACTTC	CASSLVFSRASYF
TRBV19	few	TRBJ2-5	-	TGTGCCTCATCGGGGCCGTCGGAGACCCAGTACTTC	CASSGPSETQYF
TRBV2	-	TRBJ2-5	-	TGTGCCAGCAGTGTGCAAATACAGCCACTGCGGGAGACCCAGTACTTC	CASSVQIQPLRETQYF
TRBV6-5	-	TRBJ1-5	TRBD1	TGTGCCAGTCGCACAGGGGCCCTCAATCAGCCCCAGCATTTT	CASRTGALNQPQHF
TRBV5-1	few	TRBJ2-1	TRBD2	TGCGCCAGCAGCTTGGGTGAGCGGGAGTCCGCCAATGAGCAGTTCTTC	CASSLGERESANEQFF
TRBV11-2	-	TRBJ2-1	-	TGTGCCAGCAGCTTGGGGACTCGCCTTGAGCAGTTCTTC	CASSLGTRLEQFF
TRBV27	-	TRBJ2-3	TRBD1	TGTGCCAGCAGTACCACCGGGACAGGGGTTGGTACGCAGTATTTT	CASSTTGTGVGTQYF
TRBV7-9	-	TRBJ2-7	-	TGTGCCAGCAGCCCTATGGGACTCACCTCGTATTACGAGCAGTACTTC	CASSPMGLTSYYEQYF
TRBV27	-	TRBJ2-7	-	TGTGCCAGCAGTTCCCCTTTACCCAGGTCTCGCGAGTACTTC	CASSSPLPRSREYF
TRBV11-2	-	TRBJ2-2	TRBD2	TGTGCCAGCAGCTTACGCCCAGTGGCTAGCGGCAACACCGGGGAGCTGTTTTTT	CASSLRPVASGNTGELFF
TRBV14	-	TRBJ1-1	TRBD1	TGTGCCAGCAGCCAAAAAGACAGGGCGAACACTGAAGCTTTCTTT	CASSQKDRANTEAFF
TRBV7-2	many	TRBJ1-2	-	TGTGCCAGCAGCTCCCATGGCGAGGCGAGGAGCTATGGCTACACCTTC	CASSSHGEARSYGYTF
TRBV7-8	few	TRBJ2-1	-	TGTGCCAGCAGCCCACTAGGGCCGCATGAGCAGTTCTTC	CASSPLGPHEQFF
TRBV7-2	many	TRBJ2-1	TRBD2	TGTGCCAGCAGCTCTCGAAGCGGGAGTGGGGAATACAATGAGCAGTTCTTC	CASSSRSGSGEYNEQFF
TRBV5-1	-	TRBJ2-1	TRBD1	TGCGCCAGCAGCTTGGGGCCCACAGGGGTAGCCTACAATGAGCAGTTCTTC	CASSLGPTGVAYNEQFF
TRBV7-2	few	TRBJ2-7	-	TGTGCCAGCAGCTTAGACGGTTTCTCCTACGAGCAGTACTTC	CASSLDGFSYEQYF
TRBV4-2	few	TRBJ1-4	-	TGTGCCAGCAGCCAAGGGGGCTCGAATGAAAAACTGTTTTTT	CASSQGGSNEKLFF
TRBV6-5	few	TRBJ2-5	TRBD1	TGTGCCAGCAGCCCGGACAGGGGGCCTGGAGAGACCCAGTACTTC	CASSPDRGPGETQYF
TRBV19	-	TRBJ2-3	TRBD2	TGTGCCAGTAGTATAGGCCGGGAGGGGCAGTATTTT	CASSIGREGQYF
TRBV2	many	TRBJ2-1	-	TGTGCCAGCATCCTTGGGAGCTCCTACAATGAGCAGTTCTTC	CASILGSSYNEQFF
TRBV27	-	TRBJ2-7	TRBD1	TGTGCCAGCAGTCCAATTGCTGGGACAGGGAAATACGAGCAGTACTTC	CASSPIAGTGKYEQYF
TRBV28	many	TRBJ2-5	-	TGTGCCAGCAGTCCCGTCTCCGGCACCCAGTACTTC	CASSPVSGTQYF
TRBV10-3	many	TRBJ2-3	-	TGTGCCATTCGACTACAAAGCACAGATACGCAGTATTTT	CAIRLQSTDTQYF
TRBV20-1	-	TRBJ2-1	-	TGCAGTGCTTACGAAAGTCATGAGCAGTTCTTC	CSAYESHEQFF
TRBV4-3	-	TRBJ2-1	TRBD2	TGCGCCAGCAGCCAATTAGCGGGAGGGCCGGGGGAGCAGTTCTTC	CASSQLAGGPGEQFF
TRBV28	-	TRBJ2-1	TRBD1	TGTGCCAGCAGTTTTCTTCGGGGACAGGGGAAGAATGAGCAGTTCTTC	CASSFLRGQGKNEQFF
TRBV7-3	few	TRBJ2-6	-	TGTGCCAGCAGCCCGCTTGTGGGTTTGATGGCTGGGGCCAACGTCCTGACTTTC	CASSPLVGLMAGANVLTF
TRBV21-1	-	TRBJ2-5	-	TGTGCCAGCAGCAGAGAGGGGTGCGAGACCCAGTACTTC	CASSREGCETQYF
TRBV15	-	TRBJ2-5	TRBD2	TGTGCCACCAGCAGAGATAGAGGCGGGAGTGAGACCCAGTACTTC	CATSRDRGGSETQYF
TRBV7-2	few	TRBJ2-2	TRBD1	TGTGCCAGCAGCCCCAGGACAGGATGGAACACCGGGGAGCTGTTTTTT	CASSPRTGWNTGELFF
TRBV4-1	-	TRBJ2-1	-	TGTGCCAGCAGCCCCATGGGGCAGAACAATGAGCAGTTCTTC	CASSPMGQNNEQFF
TRBV7-9	few	TRBJ2-7	TRBD2	TGTGCCAGCAGTCAAAGCGGGACCACCTCCTACGAGCAGTACTTC	CASSQSGTTSYEQYF
TRBV11-1	-	TRBJ2-5	TRBD2	TGTGCCAGCAGCTTTGGGTTAGCGGGGGCCCGGGAGACCCAGTACTTC	CASSFGLAGARETQYF
TRBV14	few	TRBJ2-1	-	TGTGCCAGCAGCCAAGTCTGGGGGCTAGGCTACAATGAGCAGTTCTTC	CASSQVWGLGYNEQFF
TRBV11-3	many	TRBJ2-5	TRBD2	TGTGCCAGCAGCCGGGGGGGCGTCAGTGGAGAAACCCAGTACTTC	CASSRGGVSGETQYF